The 24 T cell receptor beta chains in this list originate from one sample, sequenced in a study of shared clonotypes between healthy human individuals. Generated by immunoSEQ multiplex PCR, the TCRdb table keeps only in-frame clones and is missing some. Here the sample spans over 850,000 clones, around 78% being singletons. Specimen: memory CD4+ T cells from PBMCs. The subset was: CD45RA-negative fraction. Source of these receptors: a man aged 18 to 30 in good health. Some clones in this sample may be carry-over from other donors' samples.

This chain connects TRBV4-2 to TRBJ1-2; 9 bases align to TRBD1. V gave up 1 base and J gave up 4 bases; unmatched junction bases: 7. In germline, CDR1 is LGHNA, CDR2 YNFKEQ. This CDR3 is 16 amino acids long. The CDR3 sequence: CASSQATQGALYGYTF. The CDR3 DNA reads TGTGCCAGCAGCCAAGCCACACAGGGGGCCCTCTATGGCTACACCTTC.

J is TRBJ1-1 and V is TRBV19; 8 positions agree with TRBD1. The V segment lost 8 bases and the J segment 1 base; nucleotides outside the gene matches: 24. CDR1 and CDR2 (germline): LNHDA, SQIVND (reference sequence). The CDR3 length is 20 residues. DNA for the CDR3: TGTGCCAGTGGGCCCTACGACAGGGGATCGGGATATAGGGCGAACACTGAAGCTTTCTTT. This gives the protein CASGPYDRGSGYRANTEAFF.

The chain carries TRBV12-2 and TRBJ2-6; the tabulated D call, TRBD1, remains unverified against the DNA. TRBV12-2 is labeled a pseudogene. This CDR3 contains 20 residues. CDR3: CASRLETKGTVSSGANVLTF. Here the CDR3 DNA reads TGTGCAAGTCGCTTAGAGACGAAAGGGACAGTTTCTTCTGGGGCCAACGTCCTGACTTTC.

The V call is TRBV28, the J call TRBJ1-3, with no clear D. Germline CDR1 is MDHEN and CDR2 is SYDVKM. This CDR3 comprises 14 residues. The germline V and J ends were trimmed by 7 bases and 4 bases, with 14 bases remaining between them. CDR3 sequence reads: CASTFSSGGNTIYF. The CDR3 nucleotides read TGTGCCAGCACCTTCTCCAGTGGGGGAAACACCATATATTTT.

The chain couples TRBV5-1 to TRBJ2-1; 7 bases are a match to TRBD2. The ends lost 3 bases at V and 0 bases at J; junction bases unmatched: 0. The CDR3 sequence is 14 residues long. Germline-derived CDR1 and CDR2 are SGHRS and YFSETQ. CDR3 sequence reads: CASSWTSSYNEQFF. CDR3 DNA: TGCGCCAGCAGCTGGACTAGCTCCTACAATGAGCAGTTCTTC.

The chain recombines TRBV30 with TRBJ2-3; TRBD2 aligns across 9 bases. The CDR3 is made up of 17 amino acids. CDR1 is GTSNPN and CDR2 is SVGIG in the germline V gene (reference sequence). Trimming removed 1 base from V and 1 base from J; junction bases left unmatched: 9. CDR3 sequence (DNA): TGTGCCTGGAGTGGTTGGGCTAGCGGGAAAGGCACAGATACGCAGTATTTT. Translation gives CAWSGWASGKGTDTQYF.

The J gene is TRBJ1-1, the V gene TRBV28; D not certain. Trimming removed 3 bases at V and 0 bases at J, with 17 bases between. CDR3 length: 17 amino acids. Germline assignment: CDR1 MDHEN and CDR2 SYDVKM. The CDR3 is CASSFSRLTTVNTEAFF. The CDR3 DNA reads as TGTGCCAGCAGTTTCTCTCGGTTGACAACGGTGAACACTGAAGCTTTCTTT.

The CDR3 nucleotides are TGTGCCAGCAGCCCGCTGACAGGAGCGTACAATGAGCAGTTCTTC. It codes for CASSPLTGAYNEQFF. This chain connects TRBV7-6 to TRBJ2-1; D possibly corresponds to TRBD1 (6 bases). Trimming stripped 5 bases from V and 4 bases from J, with 15 bases between. Germline loops: CDR1 SGHVS, CDR2 FNYEAQ. This CDR3 is built from 15 residues.

The sample holds a few counts of this clone. The CDR3 nucleotides are TGTGCCAGCAGCGTGCAACAGTCCGGGGAGCTGTTTTTT. Translating gives CASSVQQSGELFF. The chain employs TRBV9 and TRBJ2-2; D gene ambiguous. V lost 2 bases and J 6 bases, leaving 8 bases between the germline ends. The CDR3 runs to 13 residues. Germline values: CDR1 SGDLS, CDR2 YYNGEE.

Of note for this clone: Other nucleotide sequences from this sample produce the same CDR3. The gene calls are TRBV28 and TRBJ2-2; D unclear. Looked up from germline, CDR1 is MDHEN and CDR2 is SYDVKM. The CDR3 runs 11 residues. Trimming shortened V by 6 bases and J by 8 bases, and 7 bases separated the two germline ends. The CDR3 loop is CASSPAGELFF. CDR3 sequence (DNA): TGTGCCAGCAGCCCCGCAGGGGAGCTGTTTTTT.

This clone has a single count. This chain links TRBV10-3 with TRBJ2-1, with D possibly being TRBD2 (5 bases). V was clipped by 8 bases and J by 6 bases, with 14 bases between them. This CDR3 has 13 residues. Germline CDR1 ENHRY, CDR2 SYGVKD. CDR3 protein: CAIGYAGSNEQFF. CDR3 DNA: TGTGCCATCGGCTACGCGGGTTCCAATGAGCAGTTCTTC.

The chain recombines TRBV5-4 with TRBJ1-1; D uncertain. There are 15 residues in the CDR3. The germline V and J ends were trimmed by 4 bases and 2 bases, with 15 bases remaining between them. Looked up from germline, CDR1 is SGHNT and CDR2 is YYREEE (reference sequence). The CDR3 nucleotides are TGTGCCAGCAGCCCACGCCCCGGTCTCAACACTGAAGCTTTCTTT. This sequence encodes CASSPRPGLNTEAFF.

The sample holds a few counts of this clone. The chain is built from TRBV18 and TRBJ1-2; D gene unclear. Trimming removed 4 bases at V and 5 bases at J, with 11 bases between. The CDR3 runs to 13 residues. Germline CDR1 KGHSH, CDR2 LQKENI. The CDR3 sequence: CASSLDEGYGYTF. The DNA for the CDR3 is TGTGCCAGCTCACTGGATGAGGGATATGGCTACACCTTC.

V and J are TRBV5-1 and TRBJ2-6; TRBD1 matches at 11 bases. Germline V gives CDR1 SGHRS, CDR2 YFSETQ. This CDR3 is 17 amino acids long. The V segment lost 3 bases and the J segment 4 bases; nucleotides outside the gene matches: 6. The CDR3 DNA follows: TGCGCCAGCAGCTCTGGACAGGGGGCATCAGGGGCCAACGTCCTGACTTTC. It encodes CASSSGQGASGANVLTF.

The chain employs TRBV6-5 and TRBJ1-1; TRBD1 aligns across 7 bases. This CDR3 has 15 amino acids. V lost 5 bases and J lost 0; bases outside the gene matches: 6. Germline V gene sequence: CDR1 MNHEY, CDR2 SVGAGI. The CDR3 is CASSLQGLVNTEAFF. CDR3 coding DNA: TGTGCCAGCAGTCTACAGGGGCTCGTGAACACTGAAGCTTTCTTT.

The chain is built from TRBV7-9 and TRBJ1-1; TRBD1 is a possible D gene (6 bases). The V gene lost 6 bases and the J gene lost 3 bases, with 11 bases spanning the gap. CDR3 size: 13 residues. Germline V gene sequence: CDR1 SEHNR, CDR2 FQNEAQ (reference sequence). The CDR3 here is CASSQYRDTEAFF. CDR3 bases: TGTGCCAGCAGTCAGTACAGGGACACTGAAGCTTTCTTT.

The chain employs TRBV11-2 and TRBJ1-4; D is perhaps TRBD1 (6 bases). Trimming shortened V by 1 base and J by 3 bases, and 6 bases separated the two germline ends. This CDR3 region has 14 residues. CDR1 is SGHAT and CDR2 is FQNNGV in the germline V gene. The DNA of the CDR3 is TGTGCCAGCAGCTTAGGACAGGCTAATGAAAAACTGTTTTTT. Protein sequence: CASSLGQANEKLFF.

The chain recombines TRBV4-2 with TRBJ1-1; weak D call: TRBD1 (5 bases). Germline loops: CDR1 LGHNA, CDR2 YNFKEQ. V was shortened by 1 base and J by 4 bases, with 13 bases between the two germline ends. The CDR3 runs 15 residues. CDR3 sequence (DNA): TGTGCCAGCAGCCAAGTAGGCCGGGGGGGCACTGAAGCTTTCTTT. Translation gives CASSQVGRGGTEAFF.

Written as DNA, the CDR3 is TGTGCCTGGACCGCCTCCGGGACTAGCACCTGGAGCCACGAGCAGTACTTC. Encoded protein: CAWTASGTSTWSHEQYF. The rearrangement joins TRBV30 to TRBJ2-7, with 9 bases fitting TRBD2. Germline lookup yields CDR1 GTSNPN and CDR2 SVGIG (reference sequence). The V segment lost 4 bases and the J segment 5 bases; nucleotides outside the gene matches: 18. The CDR3 covers 17 residues. Full variable domain (remainder filled in from reference TRBV30 and TRBJ2-7): SQTIHQWPATLVQPVGSPLSLECTVEGTSNPNLYWYRQAAGRGLQLLFYSVGIGQISSEVPQNLSASRPQDRQFILSSKKLLLSDSGFYLCAWTASGTSTWSHEQYFGPGTRLTVT.

Comments on this clone: The same CDR3 is also encoded by other DNA sequences in this sample. The gene calls are TRBV7-2 and TRBJ2-7; the match to TRBD2 covers 14 bases. The CDR3 covers 15 residues. The junction had 4 bases not matched to a gene; V was cut back by 5 bases and J by 4 bases. The germline V gene encodes CDR1 SGHTA and CDR2 FQGNSA. CDR3 coding DNA: TGTGCCAGCAGCCCGAGACTAGCGGGAGGGTACGAGCAGTACTTC. Protein sequence: CASSPRLAGGYEQYF.

The chain is built from TRBV7-2 and TRBJ2-2; 7 positions agree with TRBD2. CDR3 length: 15 amino acids. Trimming took 2 bases from V and 2 from J; bases not matched to a gene: 2. Germline values: CDR1 SGHTA, CDR2 FQGNSA. The CDR3 loop is CASSLTSVNTGELFF. Here the CDR3 DNA reads TGTGCCAGCAGCTTAACTAGCGTAAACACCGGGGAGCTGTTTTTT.

The chain couples TRBV27 to TRBJ2-3; the match to TRBD2 covers 15 bases. V dropped 6 bases and J dropped 0; count of bases not matched to a gene: 4. The CDR3 runs 17 residues. Germline CDR1 MNHEY, CDR2 SMNVEV (reference sequence). The CDR3 sequence is CASSGLAGGHSTDTQYF. In nucleotides, the CDR3 is TGTGCCAGCAGCGGACTAGCGGGAGGGCACAGCACAGATACGCAGTATTTT.

In regard to this clone: The sample contains more than one DNA sequence encoding this CDR3. V usage is TRBV4-3 and J usage is TRBJ1-2, with 9 bases aligning to TRBD1. The CDR3 sequence is 13 residues long. Germline CDR1 is LGHNA and CDR2 is YSLEER. The J segment lost 6 bases and the V segment lost 6 bases, leaving 5 bases of the junction unmatched. The CDR3 spells CASSQNRGHGYTF. Written as DNA, the CDR3 is TGCGCCAGCAGTCAAAACAGGGGGCATGGCTACACCTTC.

The V call is TRBV7-9, the J call TRBJ2-7, with 9 bases fitting TRBD1. The germline gives CDR1 SEHNR, CDR2 FQNEAQ (reference sequence). This CDR3 contains 14 residues. The ends lost 1 base at V and 5 bases at J; junction bases unmatched: 3. The CDR3 coding sequence is TGTGCCAGCAGCTTAGACCGGGACAGGGACGAGCAGTACTTC. Its protein product is CASSLDRDRDEQYF.